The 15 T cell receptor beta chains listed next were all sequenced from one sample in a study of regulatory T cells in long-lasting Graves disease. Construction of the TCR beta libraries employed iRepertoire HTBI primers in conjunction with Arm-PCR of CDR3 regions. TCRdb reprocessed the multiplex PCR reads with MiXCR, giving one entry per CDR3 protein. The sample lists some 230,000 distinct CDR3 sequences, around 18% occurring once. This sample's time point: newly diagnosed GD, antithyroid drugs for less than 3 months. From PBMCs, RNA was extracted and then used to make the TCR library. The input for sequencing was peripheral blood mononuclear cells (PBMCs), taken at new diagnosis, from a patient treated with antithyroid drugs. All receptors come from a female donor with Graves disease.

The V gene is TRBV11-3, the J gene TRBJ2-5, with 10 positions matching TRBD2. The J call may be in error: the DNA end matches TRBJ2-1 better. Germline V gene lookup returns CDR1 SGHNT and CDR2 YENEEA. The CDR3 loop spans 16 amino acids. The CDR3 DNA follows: TGTGCCAGCAGCTTAGATCTCCTAGCGGGAGTAAATGAGCAGTTCTTC. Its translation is CASSLDLLAGVNEQFF.

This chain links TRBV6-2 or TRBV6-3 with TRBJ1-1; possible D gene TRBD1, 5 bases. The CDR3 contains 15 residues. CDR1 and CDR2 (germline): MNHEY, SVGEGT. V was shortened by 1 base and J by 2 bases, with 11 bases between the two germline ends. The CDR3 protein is CASSYWGTANTEAFF. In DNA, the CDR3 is TGTGCCAGCAGTTACTGGGGGACCGCAAACACTGAAGCTTTCTTT.

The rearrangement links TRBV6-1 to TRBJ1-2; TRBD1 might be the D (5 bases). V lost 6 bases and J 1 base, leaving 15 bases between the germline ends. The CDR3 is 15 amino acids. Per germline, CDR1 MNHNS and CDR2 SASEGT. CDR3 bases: TGTGCCAGCAGGGTAGGCAGGGAGGATAACTATGGCTACACCTTC. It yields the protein CASRVGREDNYGYTF.

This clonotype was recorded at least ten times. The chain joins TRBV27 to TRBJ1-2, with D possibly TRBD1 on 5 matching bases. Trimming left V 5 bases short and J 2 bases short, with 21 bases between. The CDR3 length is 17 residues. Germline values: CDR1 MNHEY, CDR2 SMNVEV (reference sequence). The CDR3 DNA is TGTGCCAGCAGTAGGCGGAAAGAGGTTCCAGGGAACTATGGCTACACCTTC. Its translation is CASSRRKEVPGNYGYTF.

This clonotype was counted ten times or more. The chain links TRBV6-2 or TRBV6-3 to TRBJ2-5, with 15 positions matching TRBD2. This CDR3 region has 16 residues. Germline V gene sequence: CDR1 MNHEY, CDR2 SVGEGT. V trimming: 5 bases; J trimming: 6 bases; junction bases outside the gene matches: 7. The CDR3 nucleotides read TGTGCCAGCAGTAAAACCGGGACTAGCGGGAGGAAGACCCAGTACTTC. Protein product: CASSKTGTSGRKTQYF.

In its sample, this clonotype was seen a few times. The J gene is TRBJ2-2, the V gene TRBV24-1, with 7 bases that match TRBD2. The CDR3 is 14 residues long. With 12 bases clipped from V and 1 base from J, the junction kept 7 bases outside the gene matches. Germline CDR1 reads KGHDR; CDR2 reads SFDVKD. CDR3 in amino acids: CAPRREENTGELFF. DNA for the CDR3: TGTGCCCCCCGACGGGAGGAGAACACCGGGGAGCTGTTTTTT.

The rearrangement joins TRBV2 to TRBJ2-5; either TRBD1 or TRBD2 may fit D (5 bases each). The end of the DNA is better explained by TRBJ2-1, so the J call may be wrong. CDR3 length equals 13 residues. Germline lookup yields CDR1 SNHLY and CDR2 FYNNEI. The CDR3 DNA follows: TGTGCCGGGGGATCGATCCGGGAACTTGAGCAGTTCTTC. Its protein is CAGGSIRELEQFF.

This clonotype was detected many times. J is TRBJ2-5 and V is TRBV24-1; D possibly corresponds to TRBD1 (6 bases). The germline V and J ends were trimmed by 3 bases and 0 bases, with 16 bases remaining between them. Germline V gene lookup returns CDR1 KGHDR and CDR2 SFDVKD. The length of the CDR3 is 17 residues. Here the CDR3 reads CATSDGGDIRYQETQYF. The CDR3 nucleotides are TGTGCCACCAGTGATGGTGGGGACATCCGGTACCAAGAGACCCAGTACTTC.

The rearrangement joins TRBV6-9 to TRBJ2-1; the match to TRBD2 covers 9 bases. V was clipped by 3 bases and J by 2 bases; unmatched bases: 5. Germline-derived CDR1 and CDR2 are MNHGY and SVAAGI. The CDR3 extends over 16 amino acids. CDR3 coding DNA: TGTGCCAGCAGTTACTCAGGCGGGAGGGCCTACAATGAGCAGTTCTTC. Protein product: CASSYSGGRAYNEQFF.

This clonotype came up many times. The chain's CDR3 is CASSLRPMREGGNEQFF. CDR3 sequence (DNA): TGTGCCAGCAGCTTAAGGCCCATGAGGGAGGGCGGCAATGAGCAGTTCTTC. The V and J genes are TRBV7-2 and TRBJ2-1; TRBD2 matches at 7 bases. Germline V gene lookup returns CDR1 SGHTA and CDR2 FQGNSA. With 2 bases clipped from V and 6 bases from J, the junction kept 13 bases outside the gene matches. The CDR3 covers 17 residues. Full variable domain (missing parts from reference TRBV7-2 and TRBJ2-1): GAGVSQSPSNKVTEKGKDVELRCDPISGHTALYWYRQSLGQGLEFLIYFQGNSAPDKSGLPSDRFSAERTGGSVSTLTIQRTQQEDSAVYLCASSLRPMREGGNEQFFGPGTRLTVL.

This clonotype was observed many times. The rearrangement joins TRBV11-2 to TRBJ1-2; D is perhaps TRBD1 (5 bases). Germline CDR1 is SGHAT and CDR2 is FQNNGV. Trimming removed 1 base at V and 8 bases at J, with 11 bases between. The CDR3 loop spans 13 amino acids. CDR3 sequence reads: CASSLAGGRGYTF. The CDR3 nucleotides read TGTGCCAGCAGCTTAGCCGGGGGAAGAGGCTACACCTTC.

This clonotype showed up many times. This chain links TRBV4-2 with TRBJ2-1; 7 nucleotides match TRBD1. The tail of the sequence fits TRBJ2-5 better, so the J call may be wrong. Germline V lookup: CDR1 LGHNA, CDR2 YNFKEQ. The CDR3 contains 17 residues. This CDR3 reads CASSQDQSRGQGETQYF. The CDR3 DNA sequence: TGTGCCAGCAGCCAAGATCAGTCGAGGGGGCAGGGGGAGACCCAGTACTTC.

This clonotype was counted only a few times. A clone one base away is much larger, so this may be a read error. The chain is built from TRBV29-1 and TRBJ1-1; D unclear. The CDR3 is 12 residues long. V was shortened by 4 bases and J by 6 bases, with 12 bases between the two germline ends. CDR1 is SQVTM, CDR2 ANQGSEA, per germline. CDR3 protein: CSVARPDAEAFF. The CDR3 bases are TGCAGCGTTGCCCGACCTGACGCTGAAGCTTTCTTT.

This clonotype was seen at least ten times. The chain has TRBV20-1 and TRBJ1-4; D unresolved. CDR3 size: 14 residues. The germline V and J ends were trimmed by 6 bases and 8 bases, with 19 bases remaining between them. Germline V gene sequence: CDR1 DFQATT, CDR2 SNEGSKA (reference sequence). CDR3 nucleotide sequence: TGCAGTGCCCAACATACCCGGGCAGTAGAAAAACTGTTTTTT. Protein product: CSAQHTRAVEKLFF.

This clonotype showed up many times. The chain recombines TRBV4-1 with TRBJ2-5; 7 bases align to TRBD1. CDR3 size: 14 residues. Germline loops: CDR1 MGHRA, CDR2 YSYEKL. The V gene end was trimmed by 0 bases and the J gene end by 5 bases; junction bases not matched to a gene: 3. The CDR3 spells CASSQEEGAETQYF. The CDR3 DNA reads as TGCGCCAGCAGCCAAGAAGAGGGGGCGGAGACCCAGTACTTC.